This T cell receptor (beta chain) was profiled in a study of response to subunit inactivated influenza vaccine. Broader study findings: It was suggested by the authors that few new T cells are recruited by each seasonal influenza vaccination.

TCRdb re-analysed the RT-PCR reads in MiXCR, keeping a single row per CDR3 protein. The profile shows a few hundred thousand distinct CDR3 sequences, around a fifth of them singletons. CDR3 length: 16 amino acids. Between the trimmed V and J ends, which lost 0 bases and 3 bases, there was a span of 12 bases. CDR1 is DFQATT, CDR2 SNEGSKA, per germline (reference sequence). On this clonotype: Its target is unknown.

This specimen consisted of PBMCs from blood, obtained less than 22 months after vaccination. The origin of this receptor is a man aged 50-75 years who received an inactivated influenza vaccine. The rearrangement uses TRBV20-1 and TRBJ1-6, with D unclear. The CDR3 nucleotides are TGCAGTGCTAGAGATACCGATGGCCTCTATAATTCACCCCTCCACTTT. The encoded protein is CSARDTDGLYNSPLHF.